Each of the 32 T cell receptor beta chains below was sequenced from the same sample in a study of blood T cell repertoires in COVID-19. The table came from immunoSEQ multiplex PCR; TCRdb's copy has only in-frame clones and leaves some out. The data contain roughly 130,000 clones, about nine tenths of them singletons. Sequenced material: peripheral blood. The receptors here all came from a man aged 60 to 75 with COVID-19, enrolled during active disease.

The chain uses TRBV19 and TRBJ2-2; TRBD1 might be the D (5 bases). The germline V and J ends were trimmed by 1 base and 6 bases, with 12 bases remaining between them. This CDR3 is built from 15 residues. From germline, CDR1 is LNHDA and CDR2 SQIVND (reference sequence). The CDR3 coding sequence is TGTGCCAGTAGTATAGTGTCGGCAGGGCCCGGGGAGCTGTTTTTT. As protein: CASSIVSAGPGELFF.

The chain has TRBV18 and TRBJ1-1; the match to TRBD1 covers 8 bases. From germline, CDR1 is KGHSH and CDR2 LQKENI. The CDR3 is 14 residues long. V dropped 3 bases and J dropped 7; count of bases not matched to a gene: 7. CDR3 in amino acids: CASSPSTGADEAFF. In DNA form, the CDR3 reads TGTGCCAGCTCACCTTCGACAGGGGCCGATGAAGCTTTCTTT. Complete variable domain (other parts from reference TRBV18 and TRBJ1-1): NAGVMQNPRHLVRRRGQEARLRCSPMKGHSHVYWYRQLPEEGLKFMVYLQKENIIDESGMPKERFSAEFPKEGPSILRIQQVVRGDSAAYFCASSPSTGADEAFFGQGTRLTVV.

V and J are TRBV5-4 and TRBJ2-5; TRBD1 matches 8 bases. The CDR3 totals 15 residues. V lost 0 bases, J lost 5 bases, and 6 bases stayed unmatched. The germline CDR1 and CDR2 sequences are SGHNT and YYREEE (reference sequence). CDR3 bases: TGTGCCAGCAGCTTGGTGTCGACAGGGGAGGAGACCCAGTACTTC. This sequence encodes CASSLVSTGEETQYF.

V and J are TRBV19 and TRBJ1-2; 7 bases map to TRBD1. Unmatched junction bases numbered 10, after V lost 5 bases and J lost 4 bases. From germline, CDR1 is LNHDA and CDR2 SQIVND (reference sequence). The CDR3 consists of 15 residues. CDR3 DNA sequence: TGTGCCAGTAGTGCTCGACAGGGAGGCGGCTATGGCTACACCTTC. This gives the protein CASSARQGGGYGYTF. The full variable domain, rest sourced from reference TRBV19 and TRBJ1-2, is DGGITQSPKYLFRKEGQNVTLSCEQNLNHDAMYWYRQDPGQGLRLIYYSQIVNDFQKGDIAEGYSVSREKKESFPLTVTSAQKNPTAFYLCASSARQGGGYGYTFGSGTRLTVV.

The chain joins TRBV9 to TRBJ2-1, with TRBD2 identical over 14 bases. The V segment lost 4 bases and the J segment 6 bases; nucleotides outside the gene matches: 9. The CDR3 totals 17 residues. Germline loops: CDR1 SGDLS, CDR2 YYNGEE. The chain's CDR3 is CASSKTGLAGVGNEQFF. In DNA, the CDR3 is TGTGCCAGCAGCAAAACGGGACTAGCGGGAGTCGGCAATGAGCAGTTCTTC.

The chain has TRBV9 and TRBJ2-1; TRBD2 aligns across 10 bases. CDR3 size: 16 residues. Unmatched junction bases numbered 3, after V lost 0 bases and J lost 3 bases. Germline V gene lookup returns CDR1 SGDLS and CDR2 YYNGEE. The CDR3 is CASSVGTSGYYNEQFF. The CDR3 DNA reads as TGTGCCAGCAGCGTAGGGACTAGCGGCTACTACAATGAGCAGTTCTTC.

The chain's CDR3 is CASRERTGVNEKLFF. The DNA of the CDR3 is TGTGCCAGCAGGGAGCGGACAGGCGTTAATGAAAAACTGTTTTTT. This sequence joins TRBV2 and TRBJ1-4, with 7 bases identical to TRBD1. CDR1 and CDR2 from the germline V gene are SNHLY and FYNNEI. The CDR3 extends over 15 amino acids. Unmatched junction bases numbered 8, after V lost 6 bases and J lost 4 bases.

The chain recombines TRBV4-3 with TRBJ2-6; 11 nucleotides match TRBD2. CDR3 length: 21 amino acids. The junction had 15 bases not matched to a gene; V was cut back by 4 bases and J by 1 base. The V gene's germline CDR1 is LGHNA and CDR2 YSLEER. Written as DNA, the CDR3 is TGCGCCAGCAGCCCGGACCTTAGCGGGAGGGATCGTGGATCTGGGGCCAACGTCCTGACTTTC. This codes for CASSPDLSGRDRGSGANVLTF.

The chain is built from TRBV11-3 and TRBJ2-2; TRBD1 might be the D (6 bases). V was clipped by 3 bases and J by 0 bases, with 8 bases between them. Germline-derived CDR1 and CDR2 are SGHNT and YENEEA. The CDR3 extends over 15 amino acids. DNA of the CDR3: TGTGCCAGCAGCTTCAGGGGCGCGAACACCGGGGAGCTGTTTTTT. Protein: CASSFRGANTGELFF. The full variable domain, with the rest looked up from reference TRBV11-3 and TRBJ2-2, is EAGVVQSPRYKIIEKKQPVAFWCNPISGHNTLYWYLQNLGQGPELLIRYENEEAVDDSQLPKDRFSAERLKGVDSTLKIQPAELGDSAVYLCASSFRGANTGELFFGEGSRLTVL.

This chain links TRBV28 with TRBJ1-2; D is unclear. The CDR3 is 13 amino acids. Germline V gene sequence: CDR1 MDHEN, CDR2 SYDVKM. Between the trimmed V and J ends, which lost 5 bases and 4 bases, there was a span of 11 bases. CDR3 amino acids: CASSTRALYGYTF. DNA of the CDR3: TGTGCCAGCAGTACTAGGGCCCTCTATGGCTACACCTTC.

This clone was seen once. This sequence joins TRBV12-5 and TRBJ2-7, with 9 bases lining up with TRBD1. The trim removed 8 bases at V and 5 bases at J, leaving 10 bases unmatched. The CDR3 is 14 amino acids. From germline, CDR1 is LGHNT and CDR2 FRNRAP. The CDR3 DNA follows: TGTGCTAGTCAAATCCGGGACAGGGTCGACGAGCAGTACTTC. Its protein is CASQIRDRVDEQYF.

The rearrangement links TRBV5-1 to TRBJ2-2; 12 bases fit TRBD2. Trimming at V came to 0 bases and at J to 4 bases, leaving 4 bases not matched to a gene. The CDR3 contains 17 residues. Germline V gene lookup returns CDR1 SGHRS and CDR2 YFSETQ. The CDR3 DNA reads TGCGCCAGCAGCTTGGTTCTAGCGGGAGGGATCACCGGGGAGCTGTTTTTT. It yields the protein CASSLVLAGGITGELFF.

This clone came up once. This sequence joins TRBV11-2 and TRBJ2-1, with a weak D call TRBD2 (6 bases). The CDR3 is 13 amino acids. Germline V gene data show CDR1 as SGHAT and CDR2 as FQNNGV. Trimming removed 5 bases at V and 10 bases at J, with 15 bases between. The CDR3 DNA follows: TGTGCCAGCAGCCCGCTTCGGGACTCCGAGCAGTTCTTC. This sequence encodes CASSPLRDSEQFF.

V usage is TRBV20-1 and J usage is TRBJ2-3; D might be TRBD1 (6 bases). CDR1 DFQATT and CDR2 SNEGSKA come from the germline V gene (reference sequence). The CDR3 extends over 14 amino acids. Trimming removed 3 bases at V and 0 bases at J, with 10 bases between. The CDR3 DNA follows: TGCAGTGCTAGTGGGACAACTAGCACAGATACGCAGTATTTT. The encoded protein is CSASGTTSTDTQYF.

The rearrangement uses TRBV28 and TRBJ2-7; 10 bases line up with TRBD1. Per the germline V gene, CDR1 is MDHEN and CDR2 is SYDVKM. Trimming removed 5 bases from V and 1 base from J; junction bases left unmatched: 11. This CDR3 spans 17 amino acids. CDR3 sequence (DNA): TGTGCCAGCAGTCCCGGAGGGACAGGGGAATGGTCCTACGAGCAGTACTTC. As protein: CASSPGGTGEWSYEQYF.

The rearrangement joins TRBV15 to TRBJ1-5; 7 bases fit TRBD1. V gave up 5 bases and J gave up 5 bases; unmatched junction bases: 12. The CDR3 is 16 residues long. Germline V gives CDR1 LNHNV, CDR2 YYDKDF (reference sequence). CDR3 sequence reads: CATSGTEWESDQPQHF. The CDR3 DNA follows: TGTGCCACCAGCGGGACAGAGTGGGAAAGCGATCAGCCCCAGCATTTT.

The chain employs TRBV18 and TRBJ1-2; D gene unclear. Per the germline V gene, CDR1 is KGHSH and CDR2 is LQKENI. The CDR3 is 13 amino acids. Trimming removed 6 bases from V and 6 bases from J, with 14 bases in between. The CDR3, as DNA: TGTGCCAGCTCCCCGTTGAGAGCCCATGGCTACACCTTC. This sequence encodes CASSPLRAHGYTF.

The V call is TRBV5-6, the J call TRBJ2-7; 9 bases agree with TRBD2. CDR1 is SGHDT, CDR2 YYEEEE, per germline. The CDR3 runs 14 residues. V shed 1 base and J 6 bases; nucleotides not matched to a gene: 5. The DNA of the CDR3 is TGTGCCAGCAGCTTGCCAGCGGGAGGTCGCGAGCAGTACTTC. This sequence encodes CASSLPAGGREQYF.

Written as DNA, the CDR3 is TGTGCCAGTTCAGGGGGTGATCAGCCCCAGCATTTT. This translates into CASSGGDQPQHF. The V gene is TRBV2, the J gene TRBJ1-5, with TRBD1 matching over 7 bases. From germline, CDR1 is SNHLY and CDR2 FYNNEI. CDR3 size: 12 residues. With 9 bases clipped from V and 5 bases from J, the junction kept 4 bases outside the gene matches.

The chain couples TRBV7-6 to TRBJ2-7; D not resolved. V was shortened by 0 bases and J by 4 bases, with 7 bases between the two germline ends. This CDR3 is built from 13 residues. Germline CDR1 reads SGHVS; CDR2 reads FNYEAQ. This chain's CDR3 is CASSLAQSYEQYF. The CDR3, as DNA: TGTGCCAGCAGCTTAGCGCAGTCTTACGAGCAGTACTTC.

The chain uses TRBV4-1 and TRBJ1-3, with D possibly TRBD1 on 6 matching bases. Trimming left V 5 bases short and J 0 bases short, with 14 bases between. The CDR3 is made up of 16 amino acids. Germline CDR1 and CDR2: MGHRA and YSYEKL. In DNA form, the CDR3 reads TGCGCCAGCAGCATCGACAGGTCAAACTCTGGAAACACCATATATTTT. Its protein is CASSIDRSNSGNTIYF.

The chain links TRBV24-1 to TRBJ1-4; 7 bases are a match to TRBD1. Losses at the gene ends were 3 bases for V and 8 bases for J; bases not matched to a gene: 2. CDR3 length: 13 amino acids. Germline V gene lookup returns CDR1 KGHDR and CDR2 SFDVKD. The CDR3 DNA reads TGTGCCACCAGTGATCCGGGACAGGAAAAACTGTTTTTT. It yields the protein CATSDPGQEKLFF.

This chain connects TRBV5-1 to TRBJ1-4, with unresolved D. V lost 4 bases and J 10 bases, leaving 20 bases between the germline ends. The CDR3 is made up of 15 amino acids. Per germline, CDR1 SGHRS and CDR2 YFSETQ. CDR3 DNA sequence: TGCGCCAGCAGCCCCCTTTCCCCGGATTCGGGAAAACTGTTTTTT. This encodes CASSPLSPDSGKLFF.

The CDR3, as DNA: TGTGCAAGTCGCTCCCGACAAGTTGATACAGGGCTCCATCAGCCCCAGCATTTT. Translation: CASRSRQVDTGLHQPQHF. The chain is built from TRBV12-2 and TRBJ1-5; TRBD1, the D gene given by the table, was not confirmed from the DNA. TRBV12-2 is an annotated pseudogene. The CDR3 loop spans 18 amino acids.

This chain uses TRBV28 with TRBJ2-7, with 9 bases that match TRBD1. Looked up from germline, CDR1 is MDHEN and CDR2 is SYDVKM. The CDR3 consists of 15 residues. Losses at the gene ends were 6 bases for V and 5 bases for J; bases not matched to a gene: 11. CDR3 DNA sequence: TGTGCCAGCAGCTCCCAGGGGACAGGGTACCACGAGCAGTACTTC. Protein: CASSSQGTGYHEQYF. Full variable domain (missing parts from reference TRBV28 and TRBJ2-7): DVKVTQSSRYLVKRTGEKVFLECVQDMDHENMFWYRQDPGLGLRLIYFSYDVKMKEKGDIPEGYSVSREKKERFSLILESASTNQTSMYLCASSSQGTGYHEQYFGPGTRLTVT.

V gene TRBV12-3 or TRBV12-4 combines with J gene TRBJ1-5; D call uncertain. The CDR3 is 13 amino acids. V was shortened by 6 bases and J by 4 bases, with 10 bases between the two germline ends. The CDR3 DNA reads as TGTGCCAGCAGGAAAGACAATAATCAGCCCCAGCATTTT. Its protein product is CASRKDNNQPQHF.

The chain has TRBV19 and TRBJ1-1; D is uncertain. CDR1 LNHDA and CDR2 SQIVND come from the germline V gene (reference sequence). CDR3 length: 14 amino acids. Trimming shortened V by 3 bases and J by 5 bases, and 13 bases separated the two germline ends. The DNA for the CDR3 is TGTGCCAGTAGTATGAATCGGGGAAGTACTGAAGCTTTCTTT. Residues: CASSMNRGSTEAFF. Using reference TRBV19 and TRBJ1-1 for the parts outside the CDR3, the full variable domain is DGGITQSPKYLFRKEGQNVTLSCEQNLNHDAMYWYRQDPGQGLRLIYYSQIVNDFQKGDIAEGYSVSREKKESFPLTVTSAQKNPTAFYLCASSMNRGSTEAFFGQGTRLTVV.

As DNA, the CDR3 is TGTGCCTGGTCTAGGGAGTATAGCAATCAGCCCCAGCATTTT. Amino acids: CAWSREYSNQPQHF. The chain has TRBV30 and TRBJ1-5; D gene ambiguous. In germline, CDR1 is GTSNPN, CDR2 SVGIG (reference sequence). There are 14 residues in the CDR3. V lost 5 bases to trimming and J lost 0 bases, with 11 bases between them.

This chain connects TRBV11-2 to TRBJ2-7; the match to TRBD2 covers 10 bases. The trim removed 3 bases at V and 4 bases at J, leaving 6 bases unmatched. The germline CDR1 and CDR2 sequences are SGHAT and FQNNGV. This CDR3 comprises 15 residues. The CDR3 loop reads CASSFNSGRGYEQYF. The DNA for the CDR3 is TGTGCCAGCAGCTTCAACAGCGGGAGGGGATACGAGCAGTACTTC. The whole variable domain, filled in from reference TRBV11-2 and TRBJ2-7, reads EAGVAQSPRYKIIEKRQSVAFWCNPISGHATLYWYQQILGQGPKLLIQFQNNGVVDDSQLPKDRFSAERLKGVDSTLKIQPAKLEDSAVYLCASSFNSGRGYEQYFGPGTRLTVT.

This clone was seen ten or more times. The chain combines TRBV6-2 or TRBV6-3 with TRBJ1-1; 7 bases agree with TRBD1. Germline V gene sequence: CDR1 MNHEY, CDR2 SVGEGT. The CDR3 loop spans 13 amino acids. V lost 2 bases, J lost 12 bases, and 9 bases stayed unmatched. The CDR3 region has the DNA TGTGCCAGCAGTTACGAGAAGGGGGCGATGACTTTCTTT. Its translation is CASSYEKGAMTFF.

This chain links TRBV6-5 with TRBJ1-5, with D perhaps matching TRBD1 (6 bases). V was clipped by 2 bases and J by 6 bases, with 8 bases between them. The CDR3 has 13 amino acids. The germline V gene has CDR1 MNHEY and CDR2 SVGAGI. The CDR3 DNA reads TGTGCCAGCAGTTACAGGGGGAGTCAGCCCCAGCATTTT. This sequence encodes CASSYRGSQPQHF.

This clone was recorded once. This chain links TRBV19 with TRBJ1-4, with a weak D call TRBD1 (5 bases). The ends were cut back, 7 bases at V and 6 bases at J, with 6 bases in the middle. Germline CDR1 reads LNHDA; CDR2 reads SQIVND (reference sequence). The CDR3 has 11 amino acids. As DNA, the CDR3 is TGTGCCAGTACAGGGTATGAAAAACTGTTTTTT. Translating it yields CASTGYEKLFF.